The T cell receptor beta chain described here comes from a study of response to subunit inactivated influenza vaccine. Regarding the study as a whole: Authors suggested that a seasonal influenza vaccination recruits few new T cells each time.

Germline V lookup: CDR1 LGHDT, CDR2 YNNKEL (reference sequence). V shed 3 bases and J shed 0 bases, with 6 bases lying between them. The CDR3 length is 15 residues. TCRdb reprocessed the RT-PCR reads via MiXCR and lists one record per CDR3 protein. The repertoire holds 530,000 or so distinct CDR3 sequences, with 13% to 15% as singletons. This clonotype turned up a few times. What it binds is unknown. J is TRBJ2-6 and V is TRBV3-1; the D is unclear. This sequence was found in a man in his forties or fifties who received an inactivated influenza vaccine. Sequencing used PBMCs from blood, obtained approximately 12 days after vaccination. The CDR3 DNA is TGTGCCAGCAGCCACACGGGCTCTGGGGCCAACGTCCTGACTTTC. The encoded protein is CASSHTGSGANVLTF.